These T cell receptor beta chains were read from a single sample in a study of neurological immune-mediated disorders. TCRdb independently ran MiXCR on the 5' RACE reads; one entry per CDR3 protein. Seen here are 95,000 to 150,000 distinct CDR3 sequences, approximately 3.2% observed once, and the top ten hold 1.3%. The sample comprised PBMCs. These receptors were taken from a woman aged 25 to 45 with multiple sclerosis. Each CDR3 is given with its conserved first and last residue. A D gene is named only where the DNA matches it firmly. Clone size is stated in some rows and not others, as once, few, many or a class when expanded.

size	D	J	V	CDR3	DNA
.	.	TRBJ2-7	TRBV6-2/TRBV6-3	CASSYPTGRNEQYF	TGTGCCAGCAGTTATCCAACAGGGAGAAACGAGCAGTACTTC
many	TRBD1	TRBJ2-7	TRBV5-1	CASSLGTGQTYEQYF	TGCGCCAGCAGCTTGGGGACAGGGCAAACCTACGAGCAGTACTTC
many	.	TRBJ1-4	TRBV3-1	CASSLRGSEKLFF	TGTGCCAGCAGCCTTCGTGGATCCGAAAAACTGTTTTTT
many	TRBD2	TRBJ2-3	TRBV5-1	CASSFPDSLAGTDTQYF	TGCGCCAGCAGCTTCCCAGACTCACTAGCGGGCACAGATACGCAGTATTTT
many	.	TRBJ1-1	TRBV24-1	CATSDGTEAFF	TGTGCCACCAGTGATGGCACAGAAGCTTTCTTT
many	.	TRBJ2-5	TRBV20-1	CSASDQGETQYF	TGCAGTGCCTCAGACCAGGGGGAGACCCAGTACTTC
many	.	TRBJ2-3	TRBV20-1	CSARDIFTGDIPDTQYF	TGCAGTGCTAGAGATATTTTTACCGGCGATATTCCAGATACGCAGTATTTT
many	.	TRBJ2-7	TRBV7-8	CASSLGTAVGRLSYEQYF	TGTGCCAGCAGCTTAGGCACGGCCGTGGGGCGATTATCCTACGAGCAGTACTTC
many	TRBD2	TRBJ2-3	TRBV5-5	CASSLGGGLGLADTQYF	TGTGCCAGCAGCTTAGGCGGGGGGCTGGGTCTGGCAGATACGCAGTATTTT
many	.	TRBJ2-5	TRBV5-1	CASSLGGLSQETQYF	TGCGCCAGCAGCTTGGGTGGACTCTCTCAGGAGACCCAGTACTTC
many	TRBD1	TRBJ2-1	TRBV29-1	CSVDPPGQYNEQFF	TGCAGCGTTGACCCTCCGGGACAGTACAATGAGCAGTTCTTC
many	.	TRBJ1-6	TRBV27	CASSFQGAISPLHF	TGTGCCAGCAGTTTTCAAGGGGCGATTTCACCCCTCCACTTT
many	.	TRBJ2-1	TRBV7-2	CASSLLSDEQFF	TGTGCCAGCAGCTTACTCTCGGATGAGCAGTTCTTC
many	.	TRBJ2-1	TRBV20-1	CSALTHNEQFF	TGCAGTGCTTTGACACACAATGAGCAGTTCTTC
many	.	TRBJ1-4	TRBV20-1	CSASRDSRNEKLFF	TGCAGTGCTAGTCGCGATTCGCGGAATGAAAAACTGTTTTTT
many	.	TRBJ1-1	TRBV20-1	CSASNTRGEAFF	TGCAGTGCTAGTAATACGCGGGGAGAAGCTTTCTTT
many	TRBD2	TRBJ2-1	TRBV7-2	CASSLRRASGHNEQFF	TGTGCCAGCAGCCTCCGCCGGGCTAGCGGACACAATGAGCAGTTCTTC
many	TRBD2	TRBJ2-5	TRBV7-7	CASSSLAVRETQYF	TGTGCCAGCAGCTCGCTAGCGGTCCGGGAGACCCAGTACTTC
few	TRBD1	TRBJ1-2	TRBV5-1	CASTQSGQLYGYTF	TGCGCCAGCACCCAATCGGGACAGCTGTATGGCTACACCTTC
many	TRBD1	TRBJ1-3	TRBV10-3	CAISADKTGVPNTIYF	TGTGCCATCAGTGCGGACAAGACAGGGGTACCCAACACCATATATTTT
many	TRBD2	TRBJ2-1	TRBV7-2	CASSPRLAPNEQFF	TGTGCCAGCAGCCCACGACTAGCCCCCAATGAGCAGTTCTTC
many	TRBD1	TRBJ2-7	TRBV7-2	CASSQGATNSYEQYF	TGTGCCAGCAGCCAGGGGGCCACTAATTCCTACGAGCAGTACTTC
many	.	TRBJ1-6	TRBV20-1	CSARDLAGGLGTYSPLHF	TGCAGTGCTAGAGATCTAGCAGGAGGCCTAGGGACGTATTCACCCCTCCACTTT
medium-sized	.	TRBJ1-5	TRBV27	CASSLRPGVAQPQHF	TGTGCCAGCAGTTTACGTCCAGGGGTGGCTCAGCCCCAGCATTTT
many	.	TRBJ1-5	TRBV6-1	CASSEVRGLSNQPQHF	TGTGCCAGCAGTGAAGTCAGGGGCCTAAGCAATCAGCCCCAGCATTTT
many	.	TRBJ2-1	TRBV5-1	CASQETGAKSAFFGNNEQFF	TGCGCCAGCCAAGAGACAGGAGCCAAGAGTGCTTTTTTCGGGAACAATGAGCAGTTCTTC
many	.	TRBJ2-7	TRBV20-1	CSAREVGYEQYF	TGCAGTGCTAGAGAGGTCGGCTACGAGCAGTACTTC
many	.	TRBJ1-2	TRBV6-6	CASSYGRGGNYGYTF	TGTGCCAGCAGTTACGGAAGGGGCGGGAACTATGGCTACACCTTC
many	.	TRBJ2-7	TRBV11-2	CASSLWSPYEQYF	TGTGCCAGCAGTCTTTGGTCGCCCTACGAGCAGTACTTC
many	.	TRBJ1-2	TRBV18	CASSQAGSYTF	TGTGCCAGCTCTCAGGCGGGCAGCTACACCTTC
many	.	TRBJ2-7	TRBV4-1	CASSQGGTFGSYEQYF	TGCGCCAGCAGCCAAGGCGGGACCTTCGGCTCCTACGAGCAGTACTTC